This T cell receptor (beta chain) was retrieved from a study of cytomegalovirus exposure and HLA in healthy donors. Study conclusions and caveats: A later analysis linked 15,000 to 20,000 TCR beta sequences to HLA alleles at 0.05 false discovery rate.

Turning to this clone: Its antigen is still unknown.

PCR was performed using 60 Vbeta and 13 Jbeta primers. The assay was immunoSEQ multiplex PCR, and TCRdb's table has in-frame clones only and misses some. The table lists some 120,000 clones, less than 10% of them singletons. CDR1 is SNHLY, CDR2 FYNNEI, per germline. The V and J ends lost 4 bases and 1 base, in that order; junction bases with no gene match: 1. This CDR3 spans 14 amino acids. The specimen was PBMCs. The rearrangement links TRBV2 to TRBJ2-3, with 8 nucleotides matching TRBD1. This TCR derives from a woman aged 40 to 49 in good health and CMV-seropositive. In DNA form, the CDR3 reads TGTGCCAGCAGTGTGACAGGGGGCACAGATACGCAGTATTTT. Protein: CASSVTGGTDTQYF.